This T cell receptor (beta chain) was profiled in a study of shared T cell receptors in the human thymus. Trimming removed 7 bases at V and 4 bases at J, with 14 bases between. The length of the CDR3 is 13 residues. Germline values: CDR1 MNHNS, CDR2 SASEGT. The count of this clone is one. Measured with immunoSEQ multiplex PCR; TCRdb has only the in-frame clones, and not every one. This sample has 700,000 or so clones, with approximately 83% found just once. A further study also used this sample, focusing on human thymus T cells. That paper notes: Infants, healthy and Finnish, who were having corrective surgery for congenital heart defects served as donors. During corrective heart surgery, resections were taken, and the thymus tissue came from them. Gene usage for V and J segments appeared biased in thymic and blood repertoires. Related research examined unrelated individuals and reported that their thymic repertoires overlapped highly.

The chain has TRBV6-1 and TRBJ2-7, with D unclear. This receptor was taken from a girl under two years old with a congenital heart defect. The sample comprised thymocytes. DNA of the CDR3: TGTGCCAGCACCCTCGGGTATACTTACGAGCAGTACTTC. This gives the protein CASTLGYTYEQYF.